This TCR beta chain was captured in a study of OX40 agonist ivuxolimab in advanced cancers. Across the whole study: Three patients had partial responses: one hepatocellular carcinoma, two cutaneous melanoma.

As to this clone: Antigen unknown.

Study observations and caveats: Doses of 0.1 to 3.0 mg/kg were accompanied by clonal expansion of CD4+ and CD8+ blood T cells by week 6.

The investigators sampled blood at baseline, at cycle 4 day 1, and at cycle 7 day 1. Sequenced by immunoSEQ multiplex PCR; TCRdb stores in-frame clones only, minus some. The sample contains about 14,000 clones, about 77% of which appear only once. From germline, CDR1 is SGDLS and CDR2 YYNGEE. Between the trimmed V and J ends, which lost 9 bases and 2 bases, there was a span of 12 bases. The CDR3 has 13 residues. Here the sequenced sample was CD4+ or CD8+ T cells sorted from blood, taken in a trial of the OX40 agonist ivuxolimab. The chain combines TRBV9 with TRBJ2-1; D possibly corresponds to TRBD2 (6 bases). The sequence came from an adult with an advanced solid tumor such as melanoma, head and neck, liver or kidney cancer. Here the CDR3 reads CATGGPPYNEQFF. CDR3 sequence (DNA): TGTGCCACCGGGGGACCCCCCTACAATGAGCAGTTCTTC.